Sequencing of this TCR beta chain was carried out in a study of CD8 T cells in ankylosing spondylitis (dated by TCRdb to the late 2010s). In the study overall: The study profiled T cell receptor beta repertoires in healthy donors and ankylosing spondylitis patients to find disease-linked TCR variants. The full study cohort comprised about 25 ankylosing spondylitis patients and 110 or so healthy donors. Samples of peripheral blood were taken, and for ankylosing spondylitis patients, synovial fluid was collected as well. Study-wide findings and limitations: The disease-linked clones had a CD8+ phenotype and were found at relatively low frequencies in peripheral blood. Some of the motif variants had been reported before in the synovial fluid and blood of reactive arthritis patients, a finding that suggests common disease-initiation mechanisms. The disease-linked clones were reported to be significantly enriched in matched synovial fluid samples from ankylosing spondylitis patients. Blood from ankylosing spondylitis patients appeared to be characterized by a TCR beta motif made up of about 8 highly homologous amino acid variants.

Sequenced on an Illumina HiSeq 2500. Quantitative 5'-RACE with molecular barcodes was the method used to prepare the TCR beta libraries. The published analysis was carried out like this. A new computational method, built on a probabilistic model of VDJ rearrangement, was used to identify disease-linked TCR variants. The public reads were quality trimmed at Q25 with fastp and then assembled into clones with MiXCR by TCRdb, keeping productive beta chains. Every CDR3 protein is listed once, alongside the most common genes and DNA of its rows. TCRdb's processing, not the authors' own work, is the source of the V and J calls. Within this sample are 800,000 to 900,000 distinct CDR3 sequences, with about 10% of them counted one time only. The ten top clones hold about 0.49% of the sample. In this sample, this clonotype turned up a few times. This clone's antigen is unknown. No base-level quality is on record; no much larger clone is a single base apart.

The CDR3 holds 14 amino acids from the cysteine to the phenylalanine. Only the CDR3 region is kept as DNA, spanning 42 bases read in frame from base 1. V is pared back by 3 bases and J by 8 bases, with 16 bases lying between the germline termini. The germline V gene (reference sequence) supplies CDR1 MNHEY and CDR2 SMNVEV. The sample taken for sequencing was blood, either unsorted or a sorted T cell fraction (not recorded which). This receptor was taken from a male donor with ankylosing spondylitis. Here the chain combines TRBV27 and TRBJ1-2, with the D gene not confidently named. Here the CDR3 is given as CASSFLTRLGGYTF. In nucleotides, the sequence is TGTGCCAGCAGTTTTCTGACTAGGCTAGGGGGCTACACCTTC.